The T cell receptor (beta chain) under discussion was sequenced for a study of blood T cells in healthy people across ages. Study conclusions and caveats: Per million T cells, TCR beta diversity dropped roughly linearly as age increased. Strong correlation existed between TCR beta diversity and naive T cell percentage.

Notes on this clonotype: Its antigen is as yet unknown.

Germline CDR1 DFQATT, CDR2 SNEGSKA (reference sequence). The V segment lost 4 bases and the J segment 5 bases; nucleotides outside the gene matches: 10. This CDR3 is built from 14 residues. The second PCR ran about 7 to 12 cycles with a sample-barcoded 5' primer and J-beta primers. Per sample, CDR3-containing paired-end reads numbered at least 2.5 million. TCRdb itself ran the 5' RACE reads through MiXCR, one entry per CDR3 protein. This sample carries about 1 million distinct CDR3 sequences, 40% to 50% of them seen once, and the ten largest clones take approximately 19%. This TCR was sampled from a woman between 55 and 75 years old in good health. Sample: blood. The chain joins TRBV20-1 to TRBJ2-7; TRBD1 matches at 8 bases. In DNA, the CDR3 is TGCAGTGCTACGACCCTGACAGGGGACCACGAGCAGTACTTC. It specifies CSATTLTGDHEQYF.